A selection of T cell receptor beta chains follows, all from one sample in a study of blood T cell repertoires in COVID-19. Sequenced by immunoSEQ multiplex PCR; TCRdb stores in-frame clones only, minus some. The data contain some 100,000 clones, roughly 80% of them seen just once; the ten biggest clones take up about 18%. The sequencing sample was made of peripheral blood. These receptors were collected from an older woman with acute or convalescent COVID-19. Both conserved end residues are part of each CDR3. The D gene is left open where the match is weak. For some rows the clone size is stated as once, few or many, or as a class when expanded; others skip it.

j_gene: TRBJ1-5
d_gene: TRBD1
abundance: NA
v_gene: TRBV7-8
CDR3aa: CASSWDRDGNQPQHF
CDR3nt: TGTGCCAGCAGCTGGGACAGGGATGGCAATCAGCCCCAGCATTTT

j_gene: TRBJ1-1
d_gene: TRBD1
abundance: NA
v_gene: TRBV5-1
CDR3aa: CASSPLGTGGISTEAFF
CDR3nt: TGCGCCAGCAGCCCCCTGGGGACAGGGGGAATAAGCACTGAAGCTTTCTTT

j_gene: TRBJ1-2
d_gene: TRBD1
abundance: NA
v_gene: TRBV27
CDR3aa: CASSLPQGAMGYTF
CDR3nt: TGTGCCAGCAGTTTGCCTCAGGGGGCAATGGGCTACACCTTC

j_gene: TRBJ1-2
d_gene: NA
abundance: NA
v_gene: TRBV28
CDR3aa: CASSLSRVVGYTF
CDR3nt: TGTGCCAGCAGTTTAAGCCGGGTGGTTGGCTACACCTTC

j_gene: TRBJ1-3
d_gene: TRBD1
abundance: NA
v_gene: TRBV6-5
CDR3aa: CASSLRQGIGNTIYF
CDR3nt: TGTGCCAGCAGTCTACGACAGGGGATTGGAAACACCATATATTTT

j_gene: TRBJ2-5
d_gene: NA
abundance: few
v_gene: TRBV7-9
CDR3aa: CASSLGSGRVRETQYF
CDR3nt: TGTGCCAGCAGCTTAGGATCCGGCAGGGTACGAGAGACCCAGTACTTC

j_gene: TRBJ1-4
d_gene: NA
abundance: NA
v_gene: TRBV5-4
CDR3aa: CASSLGLGATNEKLFF
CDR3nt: TGTGCCAGCAGCTTAGGGTTGGGAGCAACTAATGAAAAACTGTTTTTT

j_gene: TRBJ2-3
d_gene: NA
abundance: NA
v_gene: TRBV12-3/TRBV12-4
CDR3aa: CASSSLLKTQYF
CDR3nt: TGTGCCAGCAGTTCCCTCCTAAAGACGCAGTATTTT

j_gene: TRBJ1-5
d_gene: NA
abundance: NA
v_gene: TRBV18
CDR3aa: CASSAGDGNQPQHF
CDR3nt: TGTGCCAGCTCAGCAGGGGACGGCAATCAGCCCCAGCATTTT

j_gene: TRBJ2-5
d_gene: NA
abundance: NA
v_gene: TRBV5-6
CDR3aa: CASSPSGLQETQYF
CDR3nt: TGTGCCAGCAGCCCTTCTGGGCTGCAAGAGACCCAGTACTTC

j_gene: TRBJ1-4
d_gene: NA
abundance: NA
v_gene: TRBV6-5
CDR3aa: CASTIGQINEKLFF
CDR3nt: TGTGCCAGCACCATCGGACAGATTAATGAAAAACTGTTTTTT

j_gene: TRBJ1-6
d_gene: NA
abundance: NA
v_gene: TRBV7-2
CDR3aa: CASSGRSYNSPLHF
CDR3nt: TGTGCCAGCAGCGGCCGCTCCTATAATTCACCCCTCCACTTT

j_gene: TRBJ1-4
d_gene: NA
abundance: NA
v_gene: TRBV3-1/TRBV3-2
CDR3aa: CASSQVWGGRGEKLFF
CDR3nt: TGTGCCAGCAGCCAAGTCTGGGGGGGAAGAGGGGAAAAACTGTTTTTT

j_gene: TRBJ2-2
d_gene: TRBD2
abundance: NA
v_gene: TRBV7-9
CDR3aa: CASSLGLAGAYTGELFF
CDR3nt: TGTGCCAGCAGCCTGGGACTAGCGGGGGCATACACCGGGGAGCTGTTTTTT

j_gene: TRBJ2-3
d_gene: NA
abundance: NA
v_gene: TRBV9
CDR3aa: CASSVGSVSTDTQYF
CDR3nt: TGTGCCAGCAGCGTAGGGAGCGTTAGCACAGATACGCAGTATTTT

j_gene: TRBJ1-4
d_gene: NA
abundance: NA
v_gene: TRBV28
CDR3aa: CASSFSGLANEKLFF
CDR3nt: TGTGCCAGCAGTTTTTCGGGTTTGGCTAATGAAAAACTGTTTTTT

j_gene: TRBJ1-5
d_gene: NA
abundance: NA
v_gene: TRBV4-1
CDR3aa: CASSRQGDQPQHF
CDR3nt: TGCGCCAGCAGCCGGCAGGGCGATCAGCCCCAGCATTTT

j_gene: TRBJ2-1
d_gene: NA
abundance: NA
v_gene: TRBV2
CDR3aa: CASSEYSGGEQFF
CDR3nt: TGTGCCAGCAGTGAATATAGCGGTGGTGAGCAGTTCTTC

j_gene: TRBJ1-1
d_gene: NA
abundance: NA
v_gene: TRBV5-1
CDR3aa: CASSPSLLGARTEAFF
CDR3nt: TGCGCCAGCAGCCCCTCCCTCCTGGGGGCGCGGACTGAAGCTTTCTTT

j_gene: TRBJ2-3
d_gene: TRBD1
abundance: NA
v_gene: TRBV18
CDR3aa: CASSPGQGSTDTQYF
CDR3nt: TGTGCCAGCTCACCGGGACAGGGTAGCACAGATACGCAGTATTTT

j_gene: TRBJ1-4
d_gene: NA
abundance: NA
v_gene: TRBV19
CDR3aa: CASREGATNEKLFF
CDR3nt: TGTGCCAGTAGAGAGGGTGCAACTAATGAAAAACTGTTTTTT

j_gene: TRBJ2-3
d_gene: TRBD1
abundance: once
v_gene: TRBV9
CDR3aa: CASSVAQGAGTDTQYF
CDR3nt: TGTGCCAGCAGCGTAGCCCAGGGGGCGGGCACAGATACGCAGTATTTT

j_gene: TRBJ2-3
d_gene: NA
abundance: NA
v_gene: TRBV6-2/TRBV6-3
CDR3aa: CASSYSPSSTDTQYF
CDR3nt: TGTGCCAGCAGTTACTCTCCGTCTAGCACAGATACGCAGTATTTT

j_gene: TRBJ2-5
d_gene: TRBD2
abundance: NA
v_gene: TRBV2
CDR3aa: CASSPLGLAGQETQYF
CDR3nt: TGTGCCAGCAGTCCTCTGGGACTAGCGGGGCAAGAGACCCAGTACTTC

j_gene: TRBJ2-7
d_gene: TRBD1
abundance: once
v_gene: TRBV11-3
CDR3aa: CASSLERTGGKEQYF
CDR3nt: TGTGCCAGCAGCTTAGAGAGGACAGGGGGCAAAGAGCAGTACTTC

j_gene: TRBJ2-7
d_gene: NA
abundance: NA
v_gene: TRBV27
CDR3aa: CASSFRGKGSYEQYF
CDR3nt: TGTGCCAGCAGTTTTAGGGGAAAAGGCTCCTACGAGCAGTACTTC

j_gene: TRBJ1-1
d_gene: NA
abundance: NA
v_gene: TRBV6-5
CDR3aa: CASSITRNTEAFF
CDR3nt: TGTGCCAGCAGTATTACGCGGAACACTGAAGCTTTCTTT

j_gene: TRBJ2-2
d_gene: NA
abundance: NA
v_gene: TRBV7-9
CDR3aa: CASSSTEVPGELFF
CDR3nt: TGTGCCAGCAGCTCCACGGAGGTGCCCGGGGAGCTGTTTTTT

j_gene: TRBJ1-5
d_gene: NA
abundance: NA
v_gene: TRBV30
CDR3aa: CAWSQISNQPQHF
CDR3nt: TGTGCCTGGAGCCAGATTAGCAATCAGCCCCAGCATTTT